Reported below is one T cell receptor (beta chain). What antigen it recognizes has not been identified. Qualities for individual bases were not recorded, and no much larger clone is one base off. The library came from the immunoSEQ multiplex PCR assay. RNA was extracted from all samples and reverse transcribed into cDNA, which served as template for TCR sequencing. SuperScript III was used to make first-strand cDNA, primed with a 2:1 mix of oligo-dT and random hexamers. A synthetic immune receptor repertoire was used to assess amplification bias, and residual bias was removed computationally. The original pipeline was this. Raw reads were preprocessed to remove errors, and CDR3 was defined by IMGT conventions from the conserved cysteine to phenylalanine. To get clonality, Shannon entropy was normalized by log2 of the number of productive unique TCRs and the result was subtracted from 1. Whether each scalp clone was CD4 or CD8 was inferred by checking scalp TCRbeta sequences against the CD4 and CD8 repertoires from sorted blood. In TCRdb, the immuneACCESS table is reduced to in-frame sequences with V and J assigned. These tables do not hold every clone; where another copy was compared, an unresolved V gene accounts for under half, and the others remain unexplained. The DNA was the basis for D and trimming; V, J and clone size are from that table. This sample comprises over 5,500 clones, over 50% of them detected only once. The ten most abundant clones make up around 15% of the sample.

From alopecia areata patients, peripheral blood was collected along with lesional scalp punch biopsies. Human scalp biopsies went straight into PAXgene tissue containers for immediate fixation. These data come from a study of CD8+ T cells in alopecia areata (dated by TCRdb to between 2017 and 2018). With regard to the full study: The treated patients took part in an open-label pilot trial in which moderate-to-severe alopecia areata was treated with oral tofacitinib at 5 to 10 mg twice daily. Human TCRbeta sequencing covered scalp tissue and sorted CD4+ and CD8+ peripheral blood T cells from patchy and totalis/universalis alopecia areata patients and healthy controls. Clonality in the scalp was compared among normal scalp (n=4), patchy alopecia areata scalp (n=8), and alopecia totalis/universalis scalp (n=8). Patients stayed on tofacitinib for 6 to 18 months and then had 6 months of follow-up off drug so that delayed response and recurrence could be assessed. RNA came from the PAXgene miRNA kit for fixed scalp, the miRNeasy kit for PBMCs, and the RNeasy kit for mouse skin. High-throughput TCRbeta sequencing was used to examine T cell clonal expansion in alopecia areata in both the C3H/HeJ mouse model and human patients. Patients on tofacitinib were biopsied at baseline and after 4 and 24 weeks of treatment, and several of the patients also had a later scalp biopsy. TCRbeta CDR3 regions were amplified by immunoSEQ multiplex PCR with 35 Vbeta forward and 13 Jbeta reverse primers. General findings and caveats noted by the study authors: Lesional scalp, especially in alopecia totalis/universalis, showed higher clonality and more expanded CD8+ clones than normal scalp, suggesting antigenic drive. Unlike mouse skin, which is dominated by gammadelta T cells, normal human skin has resident alphabeta T cells that are also sequenced, and this complicates analysis of the scalp TCR repertoire. Compared with mice, TCR sequences shared between patients were less clear, possibly partly because of HLA diversity across the patient population.

The CDR3 holds 14 amino acids from the cysteine to the phenylalanine. Only the CDR3 part of the read is kept: 42 bases, read in frame from the first base. V is reduced by 2 bases and J by 5 bases, leaving a spacing of 10 bases between them. From the germline V gene, CDR1 is MGHRA and CDR2 is YSYEKL. The chain is assembled from TRBV4-1 and TRBJ2-1; TRBD2 could be the D gene, as 5 bases match. The specimen sequenced was skin. This TCR came from a human donor with alopecia areata. The CDR3: CASSQFPGNNEQFF. The bases read TGCGCCAGCAGCCAATTCCCCGGGAACAATGAGCAGTTCTTC.